Below are 3 T cell receptor beta chains sequenced from a single sample in a study of shared clonotypes between healthy human individuals. Sequenced by immunoSEQ multiplex PCR; TCRdb stores in-frame clones only, minus some. The sample yields 1.5 million to 1.9 million clones, under 99% seen once. The sequenced material came from naive CD4+ T cells sorted from blood. Regarding subset: CD45RA+ positively selected. The receptors stem from a man aged 25-40 years in good health.

The V gene is TRBV7-9, the J gene TRBJ2-1, with D perhaps TRBD2 (5 bases). The CDR3 totals 17 residues. Germline CDR1 SEHNR, CDR2 FQNEAQ (reference sequence). V was shortened by 5 bases and J by 4 bases, with 21 bases between the two germline ends. In nucleotides, the CDR3 is TGTGCCAGCAGCCCCCGGGGAACCTGGGGTTCATACAATGAGCAGTTCTTC. Amino acid sequence: CASSPRGTWGSYNEQFF.

The V call is TRBV27, the J call TRBJ2-7, with TRBD1 matching over 9 bases. There are 15 residues in the CDR3. After removal of 2 bases from V and 4 bases from J, the junction contained 6 bases not matched to a gene. Germline V gives CDR1 MNHEY, CDR2 SMNVEV (reference sequence). The CDR3, as DNA: TGTGCCAGCAGTTTAGGGGACAGGGTTTTGTACGAGCAGTACTTC. It yields the protein CASSLGDRVLYEQYF.

The chain links TRBV6-1 to TRBJ1-1, with a tentative D call TRBD1 (5 bases). The ends were cut back, 5 bases at V and 7 bases at J, with 8 bases in the middle. The CDR3 contains 11 residues. Germline V gene lookup returns CDR1 MNHNS and CDR2 SASEGT. CDR3 coding DNA: TGTGCCAGCAGTTTGGGGGGTGAAGCTTTCTTT. It encodes CASSLGGEAFF.